These 6 T cell receptor beta chains came from one sample sequenced in a study of T cells in localized non-small cell lung cancer. Here immunoSEQ multiplex PCR was the method, and the copy in TCRdb shows in-frame clones only, minus some. Of about 36,000 clones in the sample, about 83% were seen once. The material was peripheral blood, obtained before any cancer treatment. The receptors come from a woman between 40 and 69 years old with stage I lung adenocarcinoma.

This clone was found once. The V and J genes are TRBV11-1 and TRBJ2-6, with D hard to call. Germline V lookup: CDR1 SGHAT, CDR2 FQDESV (reference sequence). This CDR3 has 14 residues. V dropped 3 bases and J dropped 2 bases, with 5 bases sitting between them. CDR3 amino acids: CASSFRAGANVLTF. CDR3 nucleotide sequence: TGTGCCAGCAGCTTTCGTGCTGGGGCCAACGTCCTGACTTTC. The variable domain in full, completed from reference TRBV11-1 and TRBJ2-6, reads EAEVAQSPRYKITEKSQAVAFWCDPISGHATLYWYRQILGQGPELLVQFQDESVVDDSQLPKDRFSAERLKGVDSTLKIQPAELGDSAMYLCASSFRAGANVLTFGAGSRLTVL.

The chain combines TRBV10-1 with TRBJ2-5; D perhaps matches TRBD1 (6 bases). V gave up 5 bases and J gave up 4 bases, with 14 bases separating them. The CDR3 has 14 residues. Germline V gene sequence: CDR1 WNHNN, CDR2 SYGVQD (reference sequence). CDR3 sequence reads: CASSLSTGTETQYF. The CDR3 DNA follows: TGCGCCAGCAGTCTCTCCACAGGGACAGAGACCCAGTACTTC.

The V gene is TRBV7-3, the J gene TRBJ2-2; 11 bases align to TRBD2. The CDR3 loop spans 18 amino acids. With V trimmed by 1 base and J by 3 bases, 7 bases remained unmatched. Germline V gene lookup returns CDR1 SGHTA and CDR2 FQGTGA. CDR3 in amino acids: CASSLNPPSGGYTGELFF. The CDR3 bases are TGTGCCAGCAGCTTAAATCCTCCTAGCGGGGGGTACACCGGGGAGCTGTTTTTT. The complete variable domain, with remaining parts taken from reference TRBV7-3 and TRBJ2-2, reads GAGVSQTPSNKVTEKGKYVELRCDPISGHTALYWYRQSLGQGPEFLIYFQGTGAADDSGLPNDRFFAVRPEGSVSTLKIQRTERGDSAVYLCASSLNPPSGGYTGELFFGEGSRLTVL.

This clone has only one observation. V is TRBV5-6 and J is TRBJ1-2, with 9 positions matching TRBD1. The V segment lost 0 bases and the J segment 10 bases; nucleotides outside the gene matches: 4. There are 13 residues in the CDR3. In germline, CDR1 is SGHDT, CDR2 YYEEEE. As DNA, the CDR3 is TGTGCCAGCAGCTTGGATAGGACAGGGGACTACACCTTC. It specifies CASSLDRTGDYTF.

This sequence joins TRBV5-1 and TRBJ1-4; the D is unclear. The CDR3 has 15 residues. Deletions cut 2 bases from V and 4 bases from J, with 12 bases between. CDR1 is SGHRS and CDR2 is YFSETQ in the germline V gene. The CDR3 is CASSFGHRLNEKLFF. The CDR3 DNA is TGCGCCAGCAGCTTTGGGCACAGACTTAATGAAAAACTGTTTTTT.

V is TRBV7-2 and J is TRBJ2-7, with 7 bases that match TRBD1. CDR1 is SGHTA and CDR2 is FQGNSA in the germline V gene. The CDR3 contains 15 residues. V shed 5 bases and J 2 bases; nucleotides not matched to a gene: 9. For the CDR3, the DNA is TGTGCCAGCAGCCGGTCTGACAGGGCCGCCTACGAGCAGTACTTC. It specifies CASSRSDRAAYEQYF.